Included here is one T cell receptor (beta chain) sequence, with context. Self-reported history from a screening survey and questionnaire set each donor's cohort. Exposed enrollees encountered a COVID-19 case at some point within 2 weeks before study entry. Assay: immunoSEQ multiplex PCR; the TCRdb copy retains only in-frame clones and omits some. The sample yields around 400,000 clones, 91% seen once. The data derive from a study of blood T cell repertoires in COVID-19. Study in general: The study drew acute and convalescent COVID-19 samples from the United States, Italy and Spain.

The material sequenced was PBMCs or T cells enriched from blood (not recorded which). This clonotype originated in a woman in her thirties or forties who had been exposed to COVID-19.

The CDR3 DNA reads as TGTGCCAGCAGTGAAGCCCCACAGGGCGCTCAGCCCCAGCATTTT. Translating gives CASSEAPQGAQPQHF. V usage is TRBV6-1 and J usage is TRBJ1-5; D might be TRBD1 (6 bases). V lost 0 bases and J lost 6, with 12 bases in between. This CDR3 comprises 15 residues. Germline CDR1 is MNHNS and CDR2 is SASEGT.